The 31 T cell receptor beta chains listed next were all sequenced from one sample in a study of OX40 agonist ivuxolimab in advanced cancers. Only in-frame clones appear in the TCRdb table, and some are missing; sequencing was by immunoSEQ multiplex PCR. The top ten clones hold roughly 3.7% of a sample with about 58,000 clones, 88% of them seen once. The sample consisted of CD4+ or CD8+ T cells sorted from blood, taken in a trial of the OX40 agonist ivuxolimab. Receptor source: an adult with an advanced solid tumor such as melanoma, head and neck, liver or kidney cancer.

The count of this clone is one. This chain uses TRBV12-5 with TRBJ2-1, with 10 bases fitting TRBD2. This CDR3 has 17 residues. V trimming: 2 bases; J trimming: 0 bases; junction bases outside the gene matches: 4. Looked up from germline, CDR1 is LGHNT and CDR2 is FRNRAP. CDR3 loop: CASGLILAGVSYNEQFF. In nucleotides, the CDR3 is TGTGCTAGTGGTTTGATTCTAGCGGGAGTCTCCTACAATGAGCAGTTCTTC.

The chain couples TRBV7-2 to TRBJ1-5; no reliable D call. V was trimmed by 5 bases and J by 3 bases, leaving 8 bases between them. Germline-derived CDR1 and CDR2 are SGHTA and FQGNSA. This CDR3 contains 13 residues. CDR3 loop: CASSQQVNQPQHF. The CDR3 DNA reads TGTGCCAGCAGCCAGCAGGTCAATCAGCCCCAGCATTTT.

The chain combines TRBV27 with TRBJ1-2, with no clear D. V lost 4 bases and J 8 bases, leaving 14 bases between the germline ends. Germline assignment: CDR1 MNHEY and CDR2 SMNVEV (reference sequence). The CDR3 spans 13 residues. The CDR3 bases are TGTGCCAGCAGTTCCGAAACTATGGTGGGCTACACCTTC. Translating it yields CASSSETMVGYTF.

The chain uses TRBV7-6 and TRBJ2-7, with 10 bases aligning to TRBD1. Germline CDR1 reads SGHVS; CDR2 reads FNYEAQ. V trimming: 8 bases; J trimming: 5 bases; junction bases outside the gene matches: 12. The CDR3 is 15 amino acids. CDR3 in DNA: TGTGCCAGCTGTCCCGGGACAGGGGAAATCGACGAGCAGTACTTC. Encoded protein: CASCPGTGEIDEQYF.

The chain is built from TRBV27 and TRBJ2-1; TRBD2 matches 11 bases. V was pared by 7 bases and J by 6 bases, with 8 bases of the junction left unmatched. Germline V lookup: CDR1 MNHEY, CDR2 SMNVEV (reference sequence). The CDR3 sequence is 15 residues long. The CDR3 DNA sequence: TGTGCCAGCACTTCGACTAGCGGGAACGTCAATGAGCAGTTCTTC. Its protein product is CASTSTSGNVNEQFF.

The chain recombines TRBV28 with TRBJ2-2, with 7 bases that match TRBD1. V was clipped by 4 bases and J by 6 bases; unmatched bases: 5. The CDR3 sequence is 14 residues long. Germline V gene sequence: CDR1 MDHEN, CDR2 SYDVKM. The CDR3 is CASSSQGLAGELFF. The CDR3 coding sequence is TGTGCCAGCAGTTCACAGGGGCTGGCCGGGGAGCTGTTTTTT.

The chain couples TRBV7-9 to TRBJ2-7; no clear D. Germline V gene data show CDR1 as SEHNR and CDR2 as FQNEAQ (reference sequence). The CDR3 length is 15 residues. V was trimmed by 2 bases and J by 4 bases, leaving 15 bases between them. The CDR3 sequence: CASSLQKDGLYEQYF. The CDR3 nucleotides read TGTGCCAGCAGCTTACAAAAGGACGGCCTATACGAGCAGTACTTC.

This clone was detected once. This sequence joins TRBV6-5 and TRBJ2-2; D not certain. The CDR3 is made up of 14 amino acids. Looked up from germline, CDR1 is MNHEY and CDR2 is SVGAGI. V was clipped by 5 bases and J by 0 bases, with 7 bases between them. The CDR3 DNA sequence: TGTGCCAGCAGTCTACAAACGAACACCGGGGAGCTGTTTTTT. It is translated as CASSLQTNTGELFF.

This clone was counted only a few times. The chain has TRBV19 and TRBJ1-5; a weak D match, TRBD1 (5 bases). Trimming stripped 6 bases from V and 3 bases from J, with 9 bases between. The CDR3 has 13 residues. CDR1 is LNHDA and CDR2 is SQIVND in the germline V gene (reference sequence). CDR3 protein: CASSQTDNQPQHF. The CDR3 DNA is TGTGCCAGTAGCCAGACAGACAATCAGCCCCAGCATTTT.

This clone was counted once. The rearrangement joins TRBV4-2 to TRBJ2-5; D call uncertain. Matching the DNA end better, TRBJ2-7 makes the J call doubtful. The germline gives CDR1 LGHNA, CDR2 YNFKEQ. This CDR3 region has 15 residues. CDR3 residues: CASSQAANSAYEQYF. As DNA, the CDR3 is TGTGCCAGCAGCCAAGCTGCCAACTCCGCCTACGAGCAGTACTTC.

The V call is TRBV6-6, the J call TRBJ1-1; 7 bases map to TRBD1. Germline lookup yields CDR1 MNHNY and CDR2 SVGAGI (reference sequence). The CDR3 is 13 amino acids. V was clipped by 2 bases and J by 7 bases; unmatched bases: 4. The CDR3 DNA reads TGTGCCAGCAGTTACACAGGGGAAAATGAAGCTTTCTTT. Its translation: CASSYTGENEAFF.

The CDR3 spells CAISRIRGRNTEAFF. The DNA of the CDR3 is TGTGCCATCAGTCGCATCCGGGGGAGAAACACTGAAGCTTTCTTT. V and J are TRBV10-3 and TRBJ1-1, with TRBD1 as a possible D gene (5 bases). V lost 5 bases, J lost 2 bases, and 15 bases lay in between. The CDR3 has 15 residues. Germline CDR1 reads ENHRY; CDR2 reads SYGVKD.

This clone was recorded only once. The chain combines TRBV7-9 with TRBJ1-2, with 9 bases aligning to TRBD1. Per germline, CDR1 SEHNR and CDR2 FQNEAQ (reference sequence). This CDR3 has 13 amino acids. The junction had 5 bases not matched to a gene; V was cut back by 5 bases and J by 7 bases. This CDR3 reads CASSPGTGSGYTF. The DNA for the CDR3 is TGTGCCAGCAGCCCCGGGACAGGGAGTGGCTACACCTTC.

Comment on this clone: Other DNA sequences in the sample encode the same CDR3. The chain combines TRBV5-1 with TRBJ2-7, with 8 nucleotides matching TRBD1. This CDR3 is 14 amino acids long. CDR1 is SGHRS, CDR2 YFSETQ, per germline. The trim removed 0 bases at V and 6 bases at J, leaving 5 bases unmatched. The CDR3: CASSLGRGLVEQYF. CDR3 DNA sequence: TGCGCCAGCAGCTTGGGCAGGGGGCTGGTCGAGCAGTACTTC.

The chain carries TRBV7-2 and TRBJ1-3; no clear D. This CDR3 spans 16 amino acids. Germline CDR1 SGHTA, CDR2 FQGNSA. V lost 3 bases and J lost 0, with 12 bases in between. CDR3 in DNA: TGTGCCAGCAGCTTCGGCAGTCAAAGCTCTGGAAACACCATATATTTT. Translating gives CASSFGSQSSGNTIYF.

The chain carries TRBV19 and TRBJ1-4; the D is unclear. Between the trimmed V and J ends, which lost 0 bases and 5 bases, there was a span of 10 bases. Germline CDR1 LNHDA, CDR2 SQIVND (reference sequence). This CDR3 region has 15 residues. The CDR3 DNA follows: TGTGCCAGTAGTATAGACACGGGAGTAAATGAAAAACTGTTTTTT. It yields the protein CASSIDTGVNEKLFF. The variable domain in full, with the rest retrieved from reference TRBV19 and TRBJ1-4, is DGGITQSPKYLFRKEGQNVTLSCEQNLNHDAMYWYRQDPGQGLRLIYYSQIVNDFQKGDIAEGYSVSREKKESFPLTVTSAQKNPTAFYLCASSIDTGVNEKLFFGSGTQLSVL.

J is TRBJ2-4 and V is TRBV23-1; 15 bases line up with TRBD2. TRBV23-1 is assigned to the ORF class and has an uncertain function. This CDR3 has 18 residues. Trimming at V came to 10 bases and at J to 3 bases, leaving 13 bases not matched to a gene. The chain's CDR3 is CANPDGLAGGGGKNIQYF. The CDR3 DNA is TGCGCCAACCCCGATGGACTAGCGGGAGGGGGGGGCAAAAACATTCAGTACTTC.

The chain combines TRBV19 with TRBJ1-5, with D unresolved. Trimming removed 5 bases at V and 3 bases at J, with 8 bases between. The CDR3 extends over 13 amino acids. Germline CDR1 is LNHDA and CDR2 is SQIVND (reference sequence). The CDR3 spells CASSGQLNQPQHF. The CDR3 DNA follows: TGTGCCAGTAGTGGTCAGCTCAATCAGCCCCAGCATTTT.

The V call is TRBV29-1, the J call TRBJ2-5, with D possibly being TRBD2 (5 bases). Between the trimmed V and J ends, which lost 2 bases and 1 base, there was a span of 8 bases. This CDR3 spans 13 amino acids. In germline, CDR1 is SQVTM, CDR2 ANQGSEA. The CDR3 reads CSVELSGQETQYF. The CDR3, as DNA: TGCAGCGTTGAACTAAGCGGCCAAGAGACCCAGTACTTC.

The gene calls are TRBV2 and TRBJ2-3; TRBD2 matches 9 bases. Germline CDR1 reads SNHLY; CDR2 reads FYNNEI. CDR3 length: 13 amino acids. The V segment lost 9 bases and the J segment 2 bases; nucleotides outside the gene matches: 3. CDR3 residues: CASSGSNTDTQYF. The CDR3 DNA sequence: TGTGCCAGTAGCGGGAGTAACACAGATACGCAGTATTTT.

This chain joins TRBV19 and TRBJ1-1; D is uncertain. Germline CDR1 reads LNHDA; CDR2 reads SQIVND (reference sequence). The CDR3 runs to 14 residues. V lost 0 bases, J lost 1 base, and 6 bases lay in between. The CDR3 bases are TGTGCCAGTAGTATAGACAGGCCGAACACTGAAGCTTTCTTT. Encoded protein: CASSIDRPNTEAFF. Full variable domain (missing parts from reference TRBV19 and TRBJ1-1): DGGITQSPKYLFRKEGQNVTLSCEQNLNHDAMYWYRQDPGQGLRLIYYSQIVNDFQKGDIAEGYSVSREKKESFPLTVTSAQKNPTAFYLCASSIDRPNTEAFFGQGTRLTVV.

The chain uses TRBV5-4 and TRBJ2-3, with TRBD2 matching over 10 bases. The CDR3 loop spans 16 amino acids. The germline V gene encodes CDR1 SGHNT and CDR2 YYREEE (reference sequence). V was pared by 4 bases and J by 3 bases, with 8 bases of the junction left unmatched. The CDR3 coding sequence is TGTGCCAGCAGCCCGGCCGGGACTAGCGCAACAGATACGCAGTATTTT. Its protein product is CASSPAGTSATDTQYF.

This rearrangement joins TRBV19 to TRBJ1-3; no reliable D call. The ends were cut back, 5 bases at V and 0 bases at J, with 14 bases in the middle. The CDR3 consists of 16 residues. Germline V CDR1 and CDR2: LNHDA, SQIVND (reference sequence). CDR3 bases: TGTGCCAGTAGTTCTCCCGGGATTTCCTCTGGAAACACCATATATTTT. Residues: CASSSPGISSGNTIYF.

This chain links TRBV28 with TRBJ2-2, with D possibly matching TRBD1 (6 bases). Germline V gene data show CDR1 as MDHEN and CDR2 as SYDVKM. Trimming removed 6 bases at V and 4 bases at J, with 24 bases between. CDR3 length: 18 residues. The CDR3, as DNA: TGTGCCAGCAGAAAACAGGGAATGGCAAACAGTGGCACCGGGGAGCTGTTTTTT. It encodes CASRKQGMANSGTGELFF.

V usage is TRBV28 and J usage is TRBJ1-5, with 7 bases fitting TRBD1. The CDR3 is 14 residues long. V lost 5 bases and J lost 4; bases outside the gene matches: 5. Germline V gene lookup returns CDR1 MDHEN and CDR2 SYDVKM. The CDR3 bases are TGTGCCAGCAGTCAACAGGGGAGGAATCAGCCCCAGCATTTT. This translates into CASSQQGRNQPQHF.

The chain combines TRBV5-1 with TRBJ1-4; D might be TRBD1 (6 bases). The V gene's germline CDR1 is SGHRS and CDR2 YFSETQ. The CDR3 totals 17 residues. Trimming left V 4 bases short and J 6 bases short, with 22 bases between. The CDR3 nucleotides read TGCGCCAGCAGCCCCGCCGGCGGCGGGACAACCTATGAAAAACTGTTTTTT. It is translated as CASSPAGGGTTYEKLFF.

The chain employs TRBV7-9 and TRBJ2-2; 13 positions agree with TRBD2. CDR3 length equals 16 residues. From germline, CDR1 is SEHNR and CDR2 FQNEAQ (reference sequence). The V and J ends lost 6 bases and 1 base, in that order; junction bases with no gene match: 2. In DNA, the CDR3 is TGTGCCAGCAGTAGACTAGCGGGAGGGAACACCGGGGAGCTGTTTTTT. Amino acids: CASSRLAGGNTGELFF.

The chain carries TRBV29-1 and TRBJ2-7; no reliable D call. This CDR3 comprises 11 residues. Trimming left V 5 bases short and J 1 base short, with 6 bases between. CDR1 is SQVTM, CDR2 ANQGSEA, per germline. The chain's CDR3 is CSVYESYEQYF. Written as DNA, the CDR3 is TGCAGCGTTTATGAGTCCTACGAGCAGTACTTC.

This chain uses TRBV7-2 with TRBJ2-2; 7 bases align to TRBD1. Germline values: CDR1 SGHTA, CDR2 FQGNSA. V lost 5 bases, J lost 4 bases, and 4 bases stayed unmatched. CDR3 length equals 14 residues. The DNA of the CDR3 is TGTGCCAGCAGCGTAGACAGGGCCACCGGGGAGCTGTTTTTT. It specifies CASSVDRATGELFF.

V gene TRBV2 combines with J gene TRBJ1-5, with 7 positions matching TRBD1. With V trimmed by 6 bases and J by 3 bases, 11 bases remained unmatched. The CDR3 covers 16 residues. Per germline, CDR1 SNHLY and CDR2 FYNNEI. In nucleotides, the CDR3 is TGTGCCAGCAGGGAGCGGACAGGTTGGACCAATCAGCCCCAGCATTTT. Its protein is CASRERTGWTNQPQHF.

This clone was picked up one time. This chain uses TRBV30 with TRBJ2-7, with 14 nucleotides matching TRBD2. V shed 2 bases, J shed 4 bases, and the junction held 7 bases outside the gene matches. CDR3 size: 16 residues. Germline assignment: CDR1 GTSNPN and CDR2 SVGIG (reference sequence). The CDR3 DNA follows: TGTGCCTGGAGTCCACTGGGACTAGCGGGAGTGTACGAGCAGTACTTC. It translates to CAWSPLGLAGVYEQYF.